Listed here are 9 T cell receptor beta chains from one sample, sequenced in a study of CD8+ T cells in alopecia areata. After isolation, RNA underwent reverse transcription to generate cDNA as the sequencing template. Assay: immunoSEQ multiplex PCR; the TCRdb copy retains only in-frame clones and omits some. The profile covers 290,000 or so clones, none occurring a single time. Cell sorting was performed on pooled cutaneous lymph node cells with CD4, CD8alpha, NKG2D, NKG2ACE and other markers. The sequenced sample consisted of CD4+ T cells sorted from a lymph node. These receptors were taken from a C3H/HeJ mouse with alopecia areata. The mouse line has the MHC haplotype H2-k.

About this clone itself: Genes and germline are mouse. Sequencing ends 4 residues short of the CDR3 end; the germline J gene provides the rest. The chain recombines TRBV13-2 with TRBJ1-1, with a possible D match to TRBD1 (5 bases). The CDR3 loop spans 12 amino acids. From germline, CDR1 is NNHNN and CDR2 SYGAGS (reference sequence). The germline V and J ends were trimmed by 5 bases and 3 bases, with 8 bases remaining between them. Incomplete CDR3 DNA: TGTGCCAGCGGGCAGGGTTACACA. Translating gives CASGQGYT. The full-length CDR3 reads as CASGQGYTEVFF.

Remarks on this clone: The germline and genes are mouse ones. The read gets to within 4 residues of the CDR3 end, and the germline J gene fills in the rest. Other DNA sequences within the sample encode an identical CDR3. The gene calls are TRBV13-1 and TRBJ1-2; 10 bases are a match to TRBD1. Trimming removed 0 bases from V and 2 bases from J; junction bases left unmatched: 1. The CDR3 has 15 amino acids. Germline V gene data show CDR1 as NSHNY and CDR2 as SYGAGN. CDR3 bases read: TGTGCCAGCAGTGATGAGGGACAGGGGAACTCC. Its translation is CASSDEGQGNS. The whole CDR3 sequence is CASSDEGQGNSDYTF.

A few counts support this clone. Mouse gene names and germline throughout. The read stops 4 residues short of the end of the CDR3; the missing end is completed from the germline J gene. J is TRBJ2-1 and V is TRBV1; a possible D gene is TRBD1 (5 bases). In germline, CDR1 is NSQYPW, CDR2 LRSPGD (reference sequence). This CDR3 is 12 amino acids long. V lost 4 bases and J 5 bases, leaving 6 bases between the germline ends. CDR3 loop: CTCSVDNAEQFF. The CDR3 DNA, read in part, is TGCACCTGCAGTGTGGACAATGCT.

Comments on this clone: Genes and germline come from the mouse. The CDR3 extends 4 residues past the end of the read, so its final part is completed from the germline J gene. The same CDR3 is also encoded by other DNA sequences in this sample. V and J are TRBV13-3 and TRBJ2-3; 11 positions agree with TRBD2. This CDR3 region has 15 residues. J lost 0 bases, V lost 4 bases, and 1 base had no gene match. CDR1 is NNHDY, CDR2 SYVADS, per germline. CDR3 DNA (partial): TGTGCCAGCAGTCGGGACTGGGGGAGTGCAGAA. This translates into CASSRDWGSAE. The full CDR3 sequence reads CASSRDWGSAETLYF.

This clone was seen a handful of times. Mouse gene names apply. The read ends 4 residues early relative to the CDR3; the germline J gene fills the gap. The genes are TRBV1 and TRBJ1-2; D possibly corresponds to TRBD1 (6 bases). V was cut by 5 bases and J by 0 bases, with 10 bases left in between. CDR3 size: 14 residues. The germline V gene encodes CDR1 NSQYPW and CDR2 LRSPGD (reference sequence). Partial CDR3 DNA: TGCACCTGCAGTCCGGGACACTCAAACTCC. Translated: CTCSPGHSNS. From start to end, the CDR3 is CTCSPGHSNSDYTF.

Details on this clone: Any gene name here is a mouse gene name. The part of the CDR3 DNA that was read is TGTGCTAGCAGTCAAGGGACAGGGGGCCTTAATTCGCCC. Translating it yields CASSQGTGGLNSP. The whole CDR3 region reads CASSQGTGGLNSPLYF. The rearrangement uses TRBV17 and TRBJ1-6; 12 nucleotides agree with TRBD1. Read sequence stops 3 residues before the CDR3 end, and the germline J gene provides the missing end. TRBJ1-6 is filed as an ORF, its function uncertain. This CDR3 is built from 16 residues. Germline V gene sequence: CDR1 MNHDT, CDR2 YYDKIL. Trimming removed 5 bases from V and 6 bases from J; junction bases left unmatched: 5.

In this sample, this clone turned up a few times. Gene names and germline match the mouse. The read finishes 4 residues shy of the CDR3 end, and the germline J gene is used to complete it. Other DNA sequences in the sample encode the same CDR3. This chain connects TRBV13-1 to TRBJ2-1; TRBD2 matches at 7 bases. With V trimmed by 0 bases and J by 3 bases, 3 bases remained unmatched. In germline, CDR1 is NSHNY, CDR2 SYGAGN. The CDR3 consists of 15 residues. CDR3: CASSDAPGGYAEQFF. The CDR3 bases that were read are TGTGCCAGCAGTGATGCACCTGGGGGCTATGCT.

Note on this clone: The germline and genes are mouse ones. The read falls 4 residues short of the CDR3 end, and the missing part is taken from the germline J gene. The rearrangement joins TRBV29 to TRBJ2-3, with TRBD2 matching 8 bases. Germline values: CDR1 MSHET, CDR2 SYDVDS. J lost 0 bases, V lost 4 bases, and 9 bases had no gene match. This CDR3 is 17 amino acids long. The part of the CDR3 DNA that was read is TGTGCTAGCAGTTATCTGGGGGGATCCCAAAGTGCAGAA. This sequence encodes CASSYLGGSQSAE. The entire CDR3 protein is CASSYLGGSQSAETLYF.

The sample holds a few counts of this clone. Here the gene names and germline are mouse. The CDR3 end is not reached by the read, which stops 4 residues before it; the germline J gene fills it in. This chain connects TRBV13-3 to TRBJ2-7, with TRBD1 matching 7 bases. Unmatched junction bases numbered 2, after V lost 0 bases and J lost 2 bases. From germline, CDR1 is NNHDY and CDR2 SYVADS. The CDR3 is made up of 14 amino acids. This CDR3 reads CASSDVGTAYEQYF. The sequenced part of the CDR3 DNA is TGTGCCAGCAGTGATGTCGGGACAGCCTAT.